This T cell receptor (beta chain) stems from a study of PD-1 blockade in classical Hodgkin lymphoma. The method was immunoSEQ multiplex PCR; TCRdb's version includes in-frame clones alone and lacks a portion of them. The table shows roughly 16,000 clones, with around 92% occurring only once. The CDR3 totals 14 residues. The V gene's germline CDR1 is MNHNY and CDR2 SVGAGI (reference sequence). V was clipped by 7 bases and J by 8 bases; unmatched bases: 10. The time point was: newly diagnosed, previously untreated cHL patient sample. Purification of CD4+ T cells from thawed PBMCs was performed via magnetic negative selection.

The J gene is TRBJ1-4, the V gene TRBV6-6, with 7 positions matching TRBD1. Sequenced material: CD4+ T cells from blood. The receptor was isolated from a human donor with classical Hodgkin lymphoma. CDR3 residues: CASNQQGPGEKLFF. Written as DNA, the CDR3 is TGTGCCAGCAACCAACAGGGGCCGGGAGAAAAACTGTTTTTT.